The next 18 T cell receptor beta chains were all read from a single sample in a study of blood T cell repertoires in COVID-19. Clones were read by immunoSEQ multiplex PCR, and TCRdb kept only the in-frame ones, dropping some. The sample lists under 250,000 clones, 65% to 90% occurring once. The source material was peripheral blood. These receptors originate from a man aged 45 to 65 with COVID-19, enrolled during active disease.

The chain employs TRBV6-5 and TRBJ1-3; D ambiguous. Trimming pared 5 bases from V and 3 bases from J, leaving 14 bases between. The V gene's germline CDR1 is MNHEY and CDR2 SVGAGI. The CDR3 loop spans 15 amino acids. CDR3 coding DNA: TGTGCCAGCAGTCGTGGAGAGGGAGGTGGAAACACCATATATTTT. Its protein product is CASSRGEGGGNTIYF.

The J gene is TRBJ1-4, the V gene TRBV5-5, with a weak D call TRBD1 (5 bases). The V end was cut by 0 bases, the J end by 3 bases, with 6 bases between. CDR1 and CDR2 (germline): SGHKS, YYEKEE (reference sequence). The CDR3 has 14 residues. The CDR3 loop is CASSLATANEKLFF. CDR3 DNA sequence: TGTGCCAGCAGCTTGGCGACAGCTAATGAAAAACTGTTTTTT.

This clone was observed a handful of times. The V and J genes are TRBV19 and TRBJ1-2; 7 positions match TRBD1. Germline V CDR1 and CDR2: LNHDA, SQIVND (reference sequence). The CDR3 contains 14 residues. V lost 6 bases, J lost 4 bases, and 8 bases stayed unmatched. The CDR3 spells CASSRDRQGYGYTF. The CDR3 bases are TGTGCCAGTAGCAGAGACCGACAGGGCTATGGCTACACCTTC.

This sequence joins TRBV28 and TRBJ1-5; 8 bases agree with TRBD1. With 7 bases clipped from V and 11 bases from J, the junction kept 10 bases outside the gene matches. The germline V gene encodes CDR1 MDHEN and CDR2 SYDVKM. The CDR3 runs to 13 residues. Here the CDR3 reads CASKLSGGLTQHF. In DNA, the CDR3 is TGTGCCAGCAAACTATCAGGGGGCCTGACCCAGCATTTT.

This clone was seen once. The chain links TRBV18 to TRBJ2-7; no clear D gene. The V gene's germline CDR1 is KGHSH and CDR2 LQKENI. The CDR3 consists of 13 residues. V lost 1 base, J lost 3 bases, and 7 bases lay in between. This CDR3 is CASSPHRYYEQYF. CDR3 coding DNA: TGTGCCAGCTCACCACACAGATACTACGAGCAGTACTTC.

V usage is TRBV2 and J usage is TRBJ2-1; maybe TRBD1 (5 bases). This CDR3 is 13 amino acids long. Trimming stripped 7 bases from V and 3 bases from J, with 10 bases between. From germline, CDR1 is SNHLY and CDR2 FYNNEI. The CDR3 DNA is TGTGCCAGCATTTACAGGCTCTACAATGAGCAGTTCTTC. Translated: CASIYRLYNEQFF.

This CDR3 reads CASSFRTVSSPLHF. For the CDR3, the DNA is TGTGCCAGCAGCTTTAGGACAGTGAGTTCACCCCTCCACTTT. The chain has TRBV5-8 and TRBJ1-6, with D maybe TRBD1 (6 bases). This CDR3 contains 14 residues. Germline loops: CDR1 SGHTS, CDR2 YDEGEE. Trimming took 2 bases from V and 9 from J, leaving 12 bases between them.

V usage is TRBV13 and J usage is TRBJ2-7; 8 nucleotides line up with TRBD2. The J segment lost 2 bases and the V segment lost 0 bases, leaving 3 bases of the junction unmatched. The germline V gene encodes CDR1 PRHDT and CDR2 FYEKMQ (reference sequence). The CDR3 is 15 residues long. CDR3 nucleotides: TGTGCCAGCAGCTTAGGGCGGGGGGCAACCTACGAGCAGTACTTC. It encodes CASSLGRGATYEQYF.

The chain employs TRBV6-1 and TRBJ2-1; 12 bases match TRBD1. There are 15 residues in the CDR3. J gave up 9 bases and V 3 bases, and 6 bases lay outside the gene matches. Per the germline V gene, CDR1 is MNHNS and CDR2 is SASEGT. CDR3 nucleotide sequence: TGTGCCAGCAGTGAGGGACAGGGGGCGCAGGGTGAGCAGTTCTTC. Protein sequence: CASSEGQGAQGEQFF.

This clone has only a few counts. The V and J genes are TRBV5-1 and TRBJ2-5, with 7 bases matching TRBD2. Germline CDR1 is SGHRS and CDR2 is YFSETQ. V lost 0 bases, J lost 4 bases, and 12 bases stayed unmatched. There are 17 residues in the CDR3. Written as DNA, the CDR3 is TGCGCCAGCAGCTTGGCCGGGGGAGCGGGGATGGGAGAGACCCAGTACTTC. This encodes CASSLAGGAGMGETQYF.

This clone has just a few counts. The chain is built from TRBV18 and TRBJ2-1; 13 nucleotides line up with TRBD2. V dropped 2 bases and J dropped 1; count of bases not matched to a gene: 5. This CDR3 comprises 18 residues. Germline loops: CDR1 KGHSH, CDR2 LQKENI. The CDR3 loop reads CASSPTETSGGSYNEQFF. DNA for the CDR3: TGTGCCAGCTCACCAACCGAGACTAGCGGGGGGTCCTACAATGAGCAGTTCTTC.

The V call is TRBV29-1, the J call TRBJ2-3, with 11 nucleotides matching TRBD1. The germline CDR1 and CDR2 sequences are SQVTM and ANQGSEA. Losses at the gene ends were 4 bases for V and 5 bases for J; bases not matched to a gene: 8. The CDR3 is made up of 15 amino acids. CDR3 nucleotides: TGCAGCGTTGGGGGGACAGGGGGAGGAGGAGATACGCAGTATTTT. Protein: CSVGGTGGGGDTQYF.

V usage is TRBV7-8 and J usage is TRBJ1-1; D is unclear. The V gene lost 3 bases and the J gene lost 3 bases, with 8 bases spanning the gap. Per the germline V gene, CDR1 is SGHVS and CDR2 is FQNEAQ. This CDR3 comprises 13 residues. CDR3 bases: TGTGCCAGCAGCTTCCGTTTTGACACTGAAGCTTTCTTT. Amino acid sequence: CASSFRFDTEAFF.

The rearrangement joins TRBV6-6 to TRBJ1-1; D ambiguous. Trimming shortened V by 6 bases and J by 4 bases, and 15 bases separated the two germline ends. Germline V gene sequence: CDR1 MNHNY, CDR2 SVGAGI (reference sequence). The CDR3 consists of 14 residues. The chain's CDR3 is CASSRLGEGTEAFF. The CDR3 region has the DNA TGTGCCAGCAGCCGACTCGGGGAGGGCACTGAAGCTTTCTTT.

The gene calls are TRBV4-1 and TRBJ1-2, with D tentatively TRBD1 (5 bases). V was clipped by 2 bases and J by 2 bases, with 12 bases between them. The germline gives CDR1 MGHRA, CDR2 YSYEKL. This CDR3 comprises 15 residues. CDR3 DNA sequence: TGCGCCAGCAGCCAATTTGCGGGGGACAACTATGGCTACACCTTC. Amino acids: CASSQFAGDNYGYTF.

This rearrangement joins TRBV6-5 to TRBJ2-2, with 8 nucleotides matching TRBD2. CDR3 length equals 14 residues. The V and J ends lost 7 bases and 2 bases, in that order; junction bases with no gene match: 3. From germline, CDR1 is MNHEY and CDR2 SVGAGI. DNA for the CDR3: TGTGCCAGCAAAACTAGCGGAAACACCGGGGAGCTGTTTTTT. Translating it yields CASKTSGNTGELFF.

In nucleotides, the CDR3 is TGTGCCAGCAGCCGCCACATGTACCAAGAGACCCAGTACTTC. This gives the protein CASSRHMYQETQYF. This chain links TRBV5-6 with TRBJ2-5; unclear D gene. Trimming stripped 4 bases from V and 0 bases from J, with 10 bases between. CDR1 SGHDT and CDR2 YYEEEE come from the germline V gene. The CDR3 runs to 14 residues.

V gene TRBV29-1 combines with J gene TRBJ1-1; D is possibly TRBD1 (5 bases). The CDR3 extends over 13 amino acids. Germline CDR1 is SQVTM and CDR2 is ANQGSEA. With 6 bases removed from V and 0 bases from J, the gap between germline ends came to 11 bases. This CDR3 reads CSVAGLMNTEAFF. The DNA of the CDR3 is TGCAGCGTGGCGGGACTCATGAACACTGAAGCTTTCTTT. Variable domain in full (rest from reference TRBV29-1 and TRBJ1-1): SAVISQKPSRDICQRGTSLTIQCQVDSQVTMMFWYRQQPGQSLTLIATANQGSEATYESGFVIDKFPISRPNLTFSTLTVSNMSPEDSSIYLCSVAGLMNTEAFFGQGTRLTVV.